This T cell receptor beta chain was captured by sequencing in a study of blood T cell repertoires in COVID-19. Study summary: Both acute and convalescent COVID-19 samples were obtained from the United States, Italy and Spain. T cells, B-cell-depleted T cells, or PBMCs supplied cDNA or gDNA.

Original data processing: Nucleated cell number was recorded as an estimate derived from reference gene primer amplification. Measured with immunoSEQ multiplex PCR; TCRdb has only the in-frame clones, and not every one. V, J and clone size are those of that table, while D and trimming were read from the DNA. The table has approximately 190,000 clones, approximately 84% seen once; the top ten hold about 6.9%. Germline values: CDR1 SQVTM, CDR2 ANQGSEA. The V and J ends lost 4 bases and 11 bases respectively, with 20 bases between them. The CDR3 runs to 13 residues. The rearrangement uses TRBV29-1 and TRBJ1-2; D gene ambiguous. Sample: peripheral blood. The TCR originated in a human donor with acute or convalescent COVID-19. The donor label of this sample is uncertain. The CDR3 nucleotides are TGCAGCGTTGCCCCTGAGCCCCAGAGGGCGTACACCTTC. It encodes CSVAPEPQRAYTF.